Sequencing of this T cell receptor beta chain was carried out in a study of vaccination and CD4 T cells after COVID-19. With respect to this clonotype: Antigen unknown.

V gave up 5 bases and J gave up 4 bases, with 6 bases separating them. CDR1 is LNHDA, CDR2 SQIVND, per germline (reference sequence). The length of the CDR3 is 11 residues. Researchers used the Oncomine TCR Beta short-read assay to sequence DNA from cultured CD4+ T cells. TCRdb passed the PCR reads through MiXCR, listing each CDR3 protein once. The sample has under 10,000 distinct CDR3 sequences; 60% are singletons. Noted treatment: approximately 10-day PBMC culture with coronavirus spike peptide pools or control peptides (ViraFEST assay). V gene TRBV19 combines with J gene TRBJ2-7; D unresolved. This clonotype was sampled from a human donor who had recovered from COVID-19. Material: CD4+ T cells from blood, cultured in vitro. CDR3 DNA: TGTGCCAGTAGTTTTGCGTACGAGCAGTACTTC. Its protein product is CASSFAYEQYF.